The rows below give T cell receptor beta chains drawn from one sample of a study of T-cell memory formation after mild COVID-19. TCRdb analysed the 5' RACE reads with MiXCR anew, one entry per CDR3 protein. In the table there are fewer than 550,000 distinct CDR3 sequences, roughly 20% of which are singletons. Sequences were obtained from PBMCs or a T cell subset sorted from them (not recorded which). The source is an adult woman who had mild COVID-19 (a few samples of this study predate the infection). Cell type and time point are not known. Each CDR3 is given with its conserved first and last residue. D genes are given only for firm matches. Size is stated for part of the rows, as once, few or many counts, or as a class when the clone is expanded.

NA	TRBV29-1	TRBJ2-7	NA	TGCAGCGTTGAAATGGGGCGGTACGAGCAGTACTTC	CSVEMGRYEQYF
few	TRBV29-1	TRBJ2-1	NA	TGCAGCGTCCCCCTTGGCGTCTTC	CSVPLGVF
many	TRBV7-6	TRBJ2-3	NA	TGTGCCAGCAGCCGGAGCACGGGTTTCACAGATACGCAGTATTTT	CASSRSTGFTDTQYF
few	TRBV24-1	TRBJ1-1	NA	TGTGCCACCCGGGGCCCCAACACTGAAGCTTTCTTT	CATRGPNTEAFF
few	TRBV12-3/TRBV12-4	TRBJ2-3	TRBD2	TGTGCCAGCAGCCTTCTCCGGGAGGACACAGATACGCAGTATTTT	CASSLLREDTDTQYF
NA	TRBV7-3	TRBJ2-6	NA	TGTGCCAGCAGCTCCCGTCCGGTAACCCCGGTCTCTGGGGCCAACGTCCTGACTTTC	CASSSRPVTPVSGANVLTF
NA	TRBV14	TRBJ2-1	NA	TGTGCCAGCAGCCAAGTGCTCGGGGAGTCGATTAGGAATGAGCAGTTCTTC	CASSQVLGESIRNEQFF
NA	TRBV7-9	TRBJ1-4	TRBD1	TGTGCCAGCAGCGAAGGGACAGGGGGCGAAAAACTGTTTTTT	CASSEGTGGEKLFF
NA	TRBV30	TRBJ1-1	NA	TGTGCCTGGATTAAGGGACCGGGTTGGAACACTGAAGCTTTCTTT	CAWIKGPGWNTEAFF
NA	TRBV6-5	TRBJ2-3	NA	TGTGCCAGCAGTTACGTGGGCGCGGGCACAGATACGCAGTATTTT	CASSYVGAGTDTQYF
NA	TRBV20-1	TRBJ1-1	NA	TGCAGTGCGGTCCGGGCATTAGGGATGGGAAGGGGTTTCTTT	CSAVRALGMGRGFF
few	TRBV7-9	TRBJ2-1	TRBD2	TGTGCCAGCAGCTTACTACTAGCGAAGACCGGCAATGAGCAGTTCTTC	CASSLLLAKTGNEQFF
few	TRBV9	TRBJ2-7	TRBD1	TGTGCCAGCAGCGTAGGAAGGGACAGACTCTACGAGCAGTACTTC	CASSVGRDRLYEQYF
NA	TRBV20-1	TRBJ1-6	NA	TGCAGTGCTAGAGATTTCGGCTCGGTTAATAATTCACCCCTCCACTTT	CSARDFGSVNNSPLHF
NA	TRBV20-1	TRBJ2-1	NA	TGCAGTGCCATCGACAAAACCTACAATGAGCAGTTCTTC	CSAIDKTYNEQFF
NA	TRBV9	TRBJ2-1	TRBD2	TGTGCCAGCAGCGTAGGCCCCAGACTAGCGGGAGTCTACAATGAGCAGTTCTTC	CASSVGPRLAGVYNEQFF
NA	TRBV6-5	TRBJ1-4	NA	TGTGCCAGCAGTTCTTGGGCCGGTCCGAGGGAAAAACTGTTTTTT	CASSSWAGPREKLFF
few	TRBV6-5	TRBJ1-5	NA	TGTGCCAGCAGTTACGAAGCAGGATCCAATCAGCCCCAGCATTTT	CASSYEAGSNQPQHF
few	TRBV20-1	TRBJ2-1	NA	TGCAGTGCTAGCTCGAGGCAGGGTACGGGAGAGCAGTTCTTC	CSASSRQGTGEQFF
NA	TRBV20-1	TRBJ2-1	NA	TGCAGTGCTAGAGAGGCCGTTCTCACCTACAATGAGCAGTTCTTC	CSAREAVLTYNEQFF
NA	TRBV12-3/TRBV12-4	TRBJ2-7	TRBD1	TGTGCCAGCAGTCCCGACAGGGGCGAGCAGTACTTC	CASSPDRGEQYF
NA	TRBV2	TRBJ2-3	TRBD1	TGTGCCAGCAGTTCCGGGACAGGGGTCACAGATACGCAGTATTTT	CASSSGTGVTDTQYF
few	TRBV18	TRBJ1-1	TRBD1	TGTGCCAGCTCACCTCGGACAGGACCGAACACTGAAGCTTTCTTT	CASSPRTGPNTEAFF
few	TRBV5-1	TRBJ2-5	NA	TGCGCCAGCAGCTTGATCCCCAAAGAGACCCAGTACTTC	CASSLIPKETQYF